This TCR beta chain was profiled in a study of T-cell memory formation after mild COVID-19. MiXCR, run by TCRdb on the 5' RACE reads, gives a single entry per CDR3 protein. The repertoire holds some 250,000 distinct CDR3 sequences, with approximately 19% as singletons. The CDR3 consists of 13 residues. Germline V CDR1 and CDR2: MNHEY, SMNVEV (reference sequence). V lost 5 bases, J lost 2 bases, and 9 bases lay in between. The sequence came from a man aged 18 to 30 who had mild COVID-19 (a few samples of this study predate the infection). Cell type and time point are not known. The material sequenced was PBMCs or a T cell subset sorted from them (not recorded which). V gene TRBV27 combines with J gene TRBJ1-1; D is unclear. CDR3 DNA: TGTGCCAGCAGTACTAAGGCTAACACTGAAGCTTTCTTT. This gives the protein CASSTKANTEAFF.